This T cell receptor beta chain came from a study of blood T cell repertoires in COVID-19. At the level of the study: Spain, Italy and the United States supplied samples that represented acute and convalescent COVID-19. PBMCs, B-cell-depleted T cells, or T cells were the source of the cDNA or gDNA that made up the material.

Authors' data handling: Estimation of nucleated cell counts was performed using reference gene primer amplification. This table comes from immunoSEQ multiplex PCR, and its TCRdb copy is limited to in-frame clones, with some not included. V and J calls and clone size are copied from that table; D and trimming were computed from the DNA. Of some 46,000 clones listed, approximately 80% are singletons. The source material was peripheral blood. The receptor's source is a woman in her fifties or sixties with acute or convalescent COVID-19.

The CDR3 nucleotides read TGTGCCACCAGCAGGGCCGGACTGAACTACGAGCAGTACTTC. Amino acids: CATSRAGLNYEQYF. This sequence joins TRBV15 and TRBJ2-7, with D perhaps matching TRBD2 (5 bases). The CDR3 spans 14 residues. CDR1 and CDR2 (germline): LNHNV, YYDKDF (reference sequence). V lost 3 bases and J lost 3, with 12 bases in between.